This T cell receptor beta chain was retrieved from a study of T cell responses to AZD1222 COVID-19 vaccine. The study's findings and limits: Compared with day 0, the breadth and depth of the Spike-specific TCR repertoire rose significantly after two doses of AZD1222.

The CDR3 covers 11 residues. Germline CDR1 is DFQATT and CDR2 is SNEGSKA (reference sequence). V shed 5 bases and J shed 0 bases, with 3 bases lying between them. The sample holds one count of this clone. Its antigen is unknown. This table comes from immunoSEQ multiplex PCR, and its TCRdb copy is limited to in-frame clones, with some not included. The table shows roughly 120,000 clones, with approximately 85% occurring only once. J is TRBJ2-3 and V is TRBV20-1; the D is unclear. The specimen was peripheral blood, collected 28 days after the second AZD1222 dose. This TCR came from an adult who received the AZD1222 COVID-19 vaccine. The CDR3 loop is CSAPSTDTQYF. The CDR3 DNA follows: TGCAGTGCTCCTAGCACAGATACGCAGTATTTT.